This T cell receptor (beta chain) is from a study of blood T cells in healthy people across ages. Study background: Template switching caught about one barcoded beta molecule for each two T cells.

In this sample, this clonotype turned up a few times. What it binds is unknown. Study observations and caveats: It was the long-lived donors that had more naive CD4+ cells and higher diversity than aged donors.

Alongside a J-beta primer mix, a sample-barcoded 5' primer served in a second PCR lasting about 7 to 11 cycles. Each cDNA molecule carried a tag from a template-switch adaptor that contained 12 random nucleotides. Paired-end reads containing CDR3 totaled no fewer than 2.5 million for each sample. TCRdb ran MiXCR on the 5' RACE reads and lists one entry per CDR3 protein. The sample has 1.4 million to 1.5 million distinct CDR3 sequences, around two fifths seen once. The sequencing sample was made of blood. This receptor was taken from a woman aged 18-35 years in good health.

CDR3 in amino acids: CASTPRGVSGYTF. CDR3 sequence (DNA): TGTGCCAGCACCCCCAGGGGTGTGAGTGGCTACACCTTC. The rearrangement joins TRBV12-3 or TRBV12-4 to TRBJ1-2, with D possibly matching TRBD1 (6 bases). V lost 7 bases to trimming and J lost 7 bases, with 16 bases between them. This CDR3 has 13 residues.